Presented here are 8 T cell receptor beta chains from one specimen sequenced in a study of early T cells in non-severe SARS-CoV-2 infection. TCRdb re-called the 5' RACE reads with MiXCR, one entry per CDR3 protein. The sample consists of about 34,000 distinct CDR3 sequences, around 6.8% of them appearing once. Specimen: whole blood, collected at baseline. These receptors were obtained from an adult who was a healthcare worker with PCR-confirmed SARS-CoV-2 infection or an uninfected control (not recorded which).

This clonotype appeared many times. The V and J genes are TRBV29-1 and TRBJ1-1; D not certain. V was cut by 2 bases and J by 4 bases, with 11 bases left in between. The CDR3 consists of 13 residues. Germline V gives CDR1 SQVTM, CDR2 ANQGSEA. The CDR3 sequence: CSVETRTRTEAFF. The CDR3 nucleotides read TGCAGCGTTGAAACGCGAACACGCACTGAAGCTTTCTTT.

This clonotype was seen at least ten times. The rearrangement uses TRBV4-2 and TRBJ2-3; a weak D match, TRBD2 (7 bases). CDR1 and CDR2 from the germline V gene are LGHNA and YNFKEQ. The ends were cut back, 6 bases at V and 0 bases at J, with 10 bases in the middle. This CDR3 has 14 amino acids. For the CDR3, the DNA is TGTGCCAGCAGGGAGGGGGGGAGCACAGATACGCAGTATTTT. Protein: CASREGGSTDTQYF.

The V gene is TRBV7-6, the J gene TRBJ1-5; D is undetermined. The CDR3 has 13 residues. V was clipped by 2 bases and J by 1 base, with 3 bases between them. In germline, CDR1 is SGHVS, CDR2 FNYEAQ. The CDR3 sequence: CASSLTSNQPQHF. The CDR3 DNA sequence: TGTGCCAGCAGCTTAACGAGCAATCAGCCCCAGCATTTT.

This clonotype came up a few times. The chain is built from TRBV15 and TRBJ2-2; weak D call: TRBD1 (5 bases). The CDR3 has 19 amino acids. The V gene's germline CDR1 is LNHNV and CDR2 YYDKDF (reference sequence). Trimming removed 0 bases at V and 3 bases at J, with 20 bases between. The CDR3 bases are TGTGCCACCAGCAGAGATATGGAGAAGGGGTTGGTTGACACCGGGGAGCTGTTTTTT. The encoded protein is CATSRDMEKGLVDTGELFF.

V gene TRBV18 combines with J gene TRBJ2-1, with D perhaps matching TRBD2 (5 bases). Per germline, CDR1 KGHSH and CDR2 LQKENI. Between the trimmed V and J ends, which lost 2 bases and 9 bases, there was a span of 11 bases. The CDR3 runs 13 residues. The CDR3: CASSPTSGFEQFF. DNA of the CDR3: TGTGCCAGCTCACCAACTAGTGGTTTTGAGCAGTTCTTC.

This clonotype has ten or more counts. V is TRBV5-1 and J is TRBJ2-1, with 7 bases fitting TRBD2. CDR1 SGHRS and CDR2 YFSETQ come from the germline V gene. The J segment lost 9 bases and the V segment lost 4 bases, leaving 4 bases of the junction unmatched. The CDR3 covers 12 residues. The CDR3 loop is CASSSSGREQFF. CDR3 bases: TGCGCCAGCAGCAGTAGCGGGCGTGAGCAGTTCTTC.

This clonotype showed up many times. The chain has TRBV20-1 and TRBJ1-1; D gene unclear. Deletions cut 6 bases from V and 6 bases from J, with 11 bases between. From germline, CDR1 is DFQATT and CDR2 SNEGSKA (reference sequence). CDR3 length: 11 amino acids. CDR3 protein: CSAPTVAEAFF. The CDR3 DNA follows: TGCAGTGCGCCTACAGTGGCTGAAGCTTTCTTT.

The CDR3, as DNA: TGTGCCAGCAGTGACTTTAGGTCTGGGGCCAACGTCCTGACTTTC. It specifies CASSDFRSGANVLTF. The rearrangement links TRBV6-5 to TRBJ2-6; D is uncertain. The CDR3 has 15 amino acids. The V gene lost 5 bases and the J gene lost 1 base, with 9 bases spanning the gap. Germline V gene lookup returns CDR1 MNHEY and CDR2 SVGAGI.